These 24 T cell receptor beta chains were sequenced from one sample in a study of T cells in narcolepsy. Repertoires were generated with immunoSEQ multiplex PCR, while TCRdb's copy carries only in-frame clones and drops some. The sample consists of 25,000 to 30,000 clones, 81% of them appearing once. The sample comprised memory (CD45RA-) CD4+ T cells from blood. These TCRs come from a human donor in good health.

V gene TRBV28 combines with J gene TRBJ2-5, with TRBD1 matching 7 bases. Trimming removed 6 bases from V and 2 bases from J; junction bases left unmatched: 6. Germline lookup yields CDR1 MDHEN and CDR2 SYDVKM. The CDR3 covers 14 residues. CDR3 sequence: CASSPGDSQETQYF. The CDR3 nucleotides read TGTGCCAGCAGCCCAGGGGACAGTCAAGAGACCCAGTACTTC.

The chain recombines TRBV2 with TRBJ2-5; TRBD1 matches 12 bases. The last part of the DNA fits TRBJ2-7 better; the J call may be wrong. This CDR3 spans 13 amino acids. The germline V gene encodes CDR1 SNHLY and CDR2 FYNNEI. The CDR3 loop is CASTRDRGPEQYF. CDR3 bases: TGTGCCAGCACGAGGGACAGGGGGCCCGAGCAGTACTTC.

The chain uses TRBV18 and TRBJ2-7; 9 bases fit TRBD1. Germline CDR1 reads KGHSH; CDR2 reads LQKENI. This CDR3 contains 15 residues. The V gene end was trimmed by 3 bases and the J gene end by 4 bases; junction bases not matched to a gene: 7. The CDR3 spells CASSPGTGRSYEQYF. In DNA, the CDR3 is TGTGCCAGCTCACCCGGGACAGGGAGGTCTTACGAGCAGTACTTC. The full variable domain, rest sourced from reference TRBV18 and TRBJ2-7, is NAGVMQNPRHLVRRRGQEARLRCSPMKGHSHVYWYRQLPEEGLKFMVYLQKENIIDESGMPKERFSAEFPKEGPSILRIQQVVRGDSAAYFCASSPGTGRSYEQYFGPGTRLTVT.

This sequence joins TRBV9 and TRBJ2-4; the match to TRBD1 covers 8 bases. Per the germline V gene, CDR1 is SGDLS and CDR2 is YYNGEE. Unmatched junction bases numbered 7, after V lost 4 bases and J lost 4 bases. The CDR3 has 15 residues. CDR3 DNA: TGTGCCAGCAGCTCCCGACAGGGGCCAAAAAACATTCAGTACTTC. Amino acid sequence: CASSSRQGPKNIQYF.

The genes are TRBV7-8 and TRBJ1-2; D is uncertain. V lost 5 bases to trimming and J lost 2 bases, with 18 bases between them. This CDR3 contains 16 residues. Looked up from germline, CDR1 is SGHVS and CDR2 is FQNEAQ. CDR3 in DNA: TGTGCCAGCAGCCCCACTTCGGTGGGAACGAACTATGGCTACACCTTC. It specifies CASSPTSVGTNYGYTF.

To note about this clone: A junction boundary mismatches the germline segment, possibly from a read error. This rearrangement joins TRBV6-1 to TRBJ2-7; 10 positions agree with TRBD1. CDR3 size: 15 residues. Germline CDR1 reads MNHNS; CDR2 reads SASEGT. CDR3 sequence: CASSKAGTGVDEQYF. The CDR3 DNA is TGTGCCAGCAGTAAAGCCGGGACAGGGGTAGACGAGCAGTACTTC.

The CDR3 here is CSVVGRGLGYGYTF. As DNA, the CDR3 is TGCAGCGTTGTGGGCAGGGGGCTAGGCTATGGCTACACCTTC. V is TRBV29-1 and J is TRBJ1-2; 8 nucleotides line up with TRBD1. The CDR3 loop spans 14 amino acids. V lost 4 bases and J lost 4; bases outside the gene matches: 8. Germline CDR1 reads SQVTM; CDR2 reads ANQGSEA.

The chain links TRBV30 to TRBJ1-1; D call uncertain. This CDR3 is built from 11 residues. Trimming pared 2 bases from V and 11 bases from J, leaving 12 bases between. Germline CDR1 and CDR2: GTSNPN and SVGIG (reference sequence). CDR3 nucleotides: TGTGCCTGGAGTCCCCCTCCCCGGGCTTTCTTT. Amino acids: CAWSPPPRAFF.

V usage is TRBV5-3 and J usage is TRBJ1-3, with TRBD1 matching over 7 bases. TRBV5-3 is noted as an ORF with a role that remains uncertain. J gave up 0 bases and V 4 bases, and 4 bases lay outside the gene matches. The CDR3 covers 15 residues. The CDR3 nucleotides read TGTGCCAGAAGCCAGGGGACAGCCTCTGGAAACACCATATATTTT. This translates into CARSQGTASGNTIYF.

The chain carries TRBV14 and TRBJ1-1, with D unresolved. The germline V gene has CDR1 SGHDN and CDR2 FVKESK. V gave up 2 bases and J gave up 8 bases, with 15 bases separating them. The length of the CDR3 is 14 residues. CDR3 amino acids: CASSQTRLGGEAFF. Here the CDR3 DNA reads TGTGCCAGCAGCCAAACCAGGCTTGGAGGGGAAGCTTTCTTT.

This clone has just a few counts. This chain uses TRBV6-5 with TRBJ1-1; no firm D call. Germline loops: CDR1 MNHEY, CDR2 SVGAGI. The CDR3 loop spans 13 amino acids. The V gene lost 2 bases and the J gene lost 8 bases, with 12 bases spanning the gap. This chain's CDR3 is CASSYLAAAEAFF. The CDR3 region has the DNA TGTGCCAGCAGTTACCTGGCGGCAGCAGAAGCTTTCTTT.

The chain joins TRBV28 to TRBJ2-2; the D gene is possibly TRBD2 (6 bases). Trimming cost V 10 bases and J 6 bases, with 21 bases left between them. Germline values: CDR1 MDHEN, CDR2 SYDVKM. This CDR3 contains 15 residues. CDR3 sequence: CATPSEGASAGELFF. The CDR3 nucleotides read TGTGCCACCCCCTCGGAGGGAGCGAGCGCCGGGGAGCTGTTTTTT.

This sequence joins TRBV30 and TRBJ1-2, with TRBD1 as a possible D gene (6 bases). The V and J ends lost 2 bases and 6 bases respectively, with 13 bases between them. The CDR3 covers 13 residues. The germline V gene has CDR1 GTSNPN and CDR2 SVGIG (reference sequence). CDR3 nucleotide sequence: TGTGCCTGGAGTCCGGGGGCGCGAAATGGCTACACCTTC. This translates into CAWSPGARNGYTF. The variable domain in full, completed from reference TRBV30 and TRBJ1-2, reads SQTIHQWPATLVQPVGSPLSLECTVEGTSNPNLYWYRQAAGRGLQLLFYSVGIGQISSEVPQNLSASRPQDRQFILSSKKLLLSDSGFYLCAWSPGARNGYTFGSGTRLTVV.

This clone came up once. The chain is built from TRBV9 and TRBJ2-5; 14 bases are a match to TRBD2. There are 17 residues in the CDR3. The germline V gene has CDR1 SGDLS and CDR2 YYNGEE. With 0 bases clipped from V and 2 bases from J, the junction kept 3 bases outside the gene matches. This chain's CDR3 is CASSVVGLAGGQETQYF. CDR3 in DNA: TGTGCCAGCAGCGTAGTTGGACTAGCGGGAGGTCAAGAGACCCAGTACTTC.

The rearrangement uses TRBV11-1 and TRBJ1-2; 7 nucleotides match TRBD1. This CDR3 contains 16 residues. With 5 bases clipped from V and 2 bases from J, the junction kept 11 bases outside the gene matches. Germline V gene data show CDR1 as SGHAT and CDR2 as FQDESV (reference sequence). CDR3 sequence (DNA): TGTGCCAGCAGCCCTGAGGGGCAACAGGGGAACTATGGCTACACCTTC. Protein: CASSPEGQQGNYGYTF.

This chain links TRBV4-3 with TRBJ1-1, with no clear D. The V and J ends lost 0 bases and 1 base respectively, with 12 bases between them. The CDR3 spans 16 residues. Germline CDR1 reads LGHNA; CDR2 reads YSLEER. CDR3 loop: CASSQDVGSRNTEAFF. CDR3 sequence (DNA): TGCGCCAGCAGCCAAGATGTAGGCAGCCGGAACACTGAAGCTTTCTTT.

V usage is TRBV27 and J usage is TRBJ2-2; D is unclear. V shed 0 bases and J shed 4 bases, with 9 bases lying between them. CDR1 is MNHEY, CDR2 SMNVEV, per germline (reference sequence). The CDR3 loop spans 15 amino acids. CDR3 protein: CASSLSFSGTGELFF. CDR3 in DNA: TGTGCCAGCAGTTTATCGTTCTCGGGCACCGGGGAGCTGTTTTTT.

This rearrangement joins TRBV9 to TRBJ1-5; the D is unclear. This CDR3 region has 16 residues. V was trimmed by 4 bases and J by 0 bases, leaving 14 bases between them. Germline-derived CDR1 and CDR2 are SGDLS and YYNGEE. The CDR3 coding sequence is TGTGCCAGCAGCCCCCGGACCCATTATAGCAATCAGCCCCAGCATTTT. Translating it yields CASSPRTHYSNQPQHF.

This clone appeared once. The rearrangement uses TRBV18 and TRBJ1-4, with TRBD1 identical over 8 bases. Trimming took 3 bases from V and 7 from J; bases not matched to a gene: 10. The CDR3 spans 16 residues. The V gene's germline CDR1 is KGHSH and CDR2 LQKENI. CDR3 sequence reads: CASSPNDRGESEKLFF. CDR3 sequence (DNA): TGTGCCAGCTCACCTAATGACAGGGGAGAAAGTGAAAAACTGTTTTTT.

This chain connects TRBV7-9 to TRBJ2-2; 8 bases are a match to TRBD1. Trimming took 4 bases from V and 6 from J; bases not matched to a gene: 10. The CDR3 runs to 16 residues. CDR1 and CDR2 from the germline V gene are SEHNR and FQNEAQ (reference sequence). CDR3 sequence reads: CASSSRTGRVAGELFF. CDR3 DNA sequence: TGTGCCAGCAGCTCCCGGACAGGGAGAGTCGCCGGGGAGCTGTTTTTT.

The chain combines TRBV15 with TRBJ2-5; 11 nucleotides agree with TRBD2. Germline V gene data show CDR1 as LNHNV and CDR2 as YYDKDF (reference sequence). V dropped 3 bases and J dropped 10; count of bases not matched to a gene: 13. The CDR3 runs 16 residues. The CDR3 nucleotides read TGTGCCACCAGCAGGGGGAAGGGACAGGGACTAGCGGACCAGTACTTC. Amino acids: CATSRGKGQGLADQYF.

In its sample, this clone was seen a few times. This CDR3 is also generated by other DNA sequences in the sample. The chain employs TRBV4-3 and TRBJ2-2; 8 bases are shared with TRBD1. The CDR3 runs 16 residues. The germline CDR1 and CDR2 sequences are LGHNA and YSLEER. Trimming removed 0 bases from V and 3 bases from J; junction bases left unmatched: 3. The CDR3 spells CASSQDRGLDTGELFF. Here the CDR3 DNA reads TGCGCCAGCAGCCAAGACAGGGGGCTGGACACCGGGGAGCTGTTTTTT.

The gene calls are TRBV7-2 and TRBJ2-1; TRBD2 agrees at 10 bases. J lost 4 bases, V lost 1 base, and 1 base had no gene match. From germline, CDR1 is SGHTA and CDR2 FQGNSA. The CDR3 sequence is 15 residues long. CDR3 sequence (DNA): TGTGCCAGCAGCTTAGTAGCGGGAGGATACAATGAGCAGTTCTTC. It is translated as CASSLVAGGYNEQFF.

This clone was picked up a small number of times. The chain joins TRBV6-6 to TRBJ2-7; D gene ambiguous. The V end was cut by 0 bases, the J end by 11 bases, with 14 bases between. CDR1 and CDR2 from the germline V gene are MNHNY and SVGAGI (reference sequence). The CDR3 is 13 residues long. In DNA form, the CDR3 reads TGTGCCAGCAGTTACTCCCAGGAGAACCCAGAGTACTTC. Its translation: CASSYSQENPEYF.